Shown below are 19 T cell receptor beta chains from a single sample sequenced in a study of regulatory T cells in long-lasting Graves disease. Time point indicated: newly diagnosed GD, antithyroid drugs for less than 3 months. PBMC-extracted RNA yielded the TCR library. Arm-PCR with iRepertoire HTBI primers amplified the CDR3 regions for these TCR beta libraries. TCRdb reprocessed the multiplex PCR reads via MiXCR and lists one record per CDR3 protein. Here the sample spans hundreds of thousands of distinct CDR3 sequences, approximately 15% being singletons. Separately, the same data were catalogued under a study of T cells in Graves' hyperthyroidism and ophthalmopathy.

Sequences were derived from peripheral blood mononuclear cells (PBMCs), sampled at new diagnosis, from a patient treated with antithyroid drugs. These receptors all stem from a woman aged 30 to 39 with Graves disease.

This clonotype was detected many times. This sequence joins TRBV2 and TRBJ2-5; either TRBD1 or TRBD2 may supply D (6 bases each). The CDR3 has 13 residues. V was cut by 7 bases and J by 5 bases, with 14 bases left in between. Germline CDR1 and CDR2: SNHLY and FYNNEI. Written as DNA, the CDR3 is TGTGCCAGCACCCCGGGGGCCATTGAGACCCAGTACTTC. It is translated as CASTPGAIETQYF.

This clonotype was recorded many times. The chain recombines TRBV6-1 with TRBJ1-5, with 8 bases lining up with TRBD1. The CDR3 is 14 amino acids. Germline CDR1 and CDR2: MNHNS and SASEGT. V shed 4 bases, J shed 3 bases, and the junction held 2 bases outside the gene matches. In DNA, the CDR3 is TGTGCCAGCAGTGGACAGGGGTACAATCAGCCCCAGCATTTT. Its translation: CASSGQGYNQPQHF.

This clonotype appeared many times. This chain connects TRBV29-1 to TRBJ2-7, with D tentatively TRBD1 (5 bases). CDR3 size: 13 residues. The V gene's germline CDR1 is SQVTM and CDR2 ANQGSEA. Trimming removed 0 bases at V and 0 bases at J, with 6 bases between. This CDR3 reads CSVEEDNSYEQYF. The DNA of the CDR3 is TGCAGCGTTGAAGAGGACAACTCCTACGAGCAGTACTTC.

This chain connects TRBV18 to TRBJ2-7, with 10 bases identical to TRBD1. Germline values: CDR1 KGHSH, CDR2 LQKENI. The junction had 5 bases not matched to a gene; V was cut back by 1 base and J by 5 bases. The CDR3 length is 15 residues. DNA of the CDR3: TGTGCCAGCTCACCACTGGGACAGGGGAGGGACGAGCAGTACTTC. It is translated as CASSPLGQGRDEQYF. The full variable domain, its missing parts supplied by reference TRBV18 and TRBJ2-7, is NAGVMQNPRHLVRRRGQEARLRCSPMKGHSHVYWYRQLPEEGLKFMVYLQKENIIDESGMPKERFSAEFPKEGPSILRIQQVVRGDSAAYFCASSPLGQGRDEQYFGPGTRLTVT.

This clonotype appeared a few times. The genes are TRBV5-4 and TRBJ2-3; 8 nucleotides match TRBD1. The length of the CDR3 is 13 residues. Germline V gives CDR1 SGHNT, CDR2 YYREEE (reference sequence). With 0 bases clipped from V and 7 bases from J, the junction kept 1 base outside the gene matches. CDR3 nucleotide sequence: TGTGCCAGCAGCTTGGACAGGGGGAATACGCAGTATTTT. This encodes CASSLDRGNTQYF.

The sample holds a few counts of this clonotype. The genes are TRBV12-5 and TRBJ1-2; 7 nucleotides line up with TRBD1. The V gene's germline CDR1 is LGHNT and CDR2 FRNRAP. The V segment lost 1 base and the J segment 0 bases; nucleotides outside the gene matches: 5. This CDR3 has 16 residues. CDR3 sequence (DNA): TGTGCTAGTGGTTTGGACAGGGGCACATCTAACTATGGCTACACCTTC. This encodes CASGLDRGTSNYGYTF.

This chain connects TRBV5-5 to TRBJ2-1, with 11 bases lining up with TRBD2. The CDR3 has 15 amino acids. The trim removed 4 bases at V and 5 bases at J, leaving 5 bases unmatched. Germline CDR1 SGHKS, CDR2 YYEKEE (reference sequence). CDR3: CASSRGLAVNNEQFF. The CDR3, as DNA: TGTGCCAGCAGCAGGGGACTAGCGGTAAACAATGAGCAGTTCTTC.

This chain uses TRBV7-2 with TRBJ2-4; D might be TRBD2 (6 bases). CDR1 SGHTA and CDR2 FQGNSA come from the germline V gene. The CDR3 length is 16 residues. Between the trimmed V and J ends, which lost 5 bases and 2 bases, there was a span of 16 bases. The CDR3 nucleotides are TGTGCCAGCAGCAATCAGGGTAGCGGTACCAAAAACATTCAGTACTTC. Translation: CASSNQGSGTKNIQYF.

This clonotype was counted a few times. This sequence joins TRBV7-9 and TRBJ1-6; no reliable D call. The CDR3 totals 12 residues. Germline V gene lookup returns CDR1 SEHNR and CDR2 FQNEAQ (reference sequence). The ends were cut back, 3 bases at V and 6 bases at J, with 3 bases in the middle. The CDR3 sequence is CASSFPNSPLHF. DNA of the CDR3: TGTGCCAGCAGCTTCCCTAATTCACCCCTCCACTTT.

V usage is TRBV30 and J usage is TRBJ2-7; 7 bases map to TRBD1. Germline CDR1 is GTSNPN and CDR2 is SVGIG (reference sequence). The J segment lost 7 bases and the V segment lost 5 bases, leaving 8 bases of the junction unmatched. This CDR3 spans 12 amino acids. The CDR3 here is CAWARGLWEQYF. CDR3 DNA sequence: TGTGCCTGGGCGAGGGGGCTTTGGGAGCAGTACTTC. The full variable domain, rest sourced from reference TRBV30 and TRBJ2-7, is SQTIHQWPATLVQPVGSPLSLECTVEGTSNPNLYWYRQAAGRGLQLLFYSVGIGQISSEVPQNLSASRPQDRQFILSSKKLLLSDSGFYLCAWARGLWEQYFGPGTRLTVT.

This clonotype was counted a few times. The rearrangement joins TRBV15 to TRBJ1-1; unclear D gene. This CDR3 comprises 13 residues. The V gene's germline CDR1 is LNHNV and CDR2 YYDKDF (reference sequence). With 0 bases removed from V and 1 base from J, the gap between germline ends came to 3 bases. CDR3 sequence (DNA): TGTGCCACCAGCAGAGACAGGAACACTGAAGCTTTCTTT. Translating gives CATSRDRNTEAFF.

V usage is TRBV20-1 and J usage is TRBJ2-7, with 11 bases that match TRBD2. The CDR3 contains 16 residues. J lost 2 bases, V lost 3 bases, and 9 bases had no gene match. CDR1 and CDR2 (germline): DFQATT, SNEGSKA (reference sequence). CDR3 sequence: CSASPYSGGETYEQYF. The CDR3 DNA sequence: TGCAGTGCTAGCCCCTATAGCGGGGGGGAGACCTACGAGCAGTACTTC.

This clonotype has just a few counts. The chain is built from TRBV27 and TRBJ2-1; 9 nucleotides line up with TRBD2. V lost 4 bases to trimming and J lost 3 bases; unmatched junction nucleotides: 4. In germline, CDR1 is MNHEY, CDR2 SMNVEV (reference sequence). There are 15 residues in the CDR3. The CDR3 nucleotides read TGTGCCAGCAGTTCTAGCGGGGCCGTCTACAATGAGCAGTTCTTC. Encoded protein: CASSSSGAVYNEQFF.

This clonotype has at least ten counts. The chain uses TRBV24-1 and TRBJ2-5; no clear D. The CDR3 runs 14 residues. Trimming cost V 6 bases and J 4 bases, with 14 bases left between them. Germline V gives CDR1 KGHDR, CDR2 SFDVKD. The CDR3 sequence: CATSSHGSRETQYF. CDR3 in DNA: TGTGCCACCAGTTCCCATGGTTCCCGAGAGACCCAGTACTTC.

In this sample, this clonotype turned up a few times. The chain uses TRBV19 and TRBJ1-5; maybe TRBD1 (5 bases). The germline gives CDR1 LNHDA, CDR2 SQIVND (reference sequence). The length of the CDR3 is 17 residues. Trimming shortened V by 3 bases and J by 0 bases, and 15 bases separated the two germline ends. CDR3 nucleotides: TGTGCCAGTAGTATTTTCACTGACAGTTATAGCAATCAGCCCCAGCATTTT. Amino acids: CASSIFTDSYSNQPQHF.

This clonotype was detected only a few times. The CDR3 is CASSQGLYEGGMDGYTF. Written as DNA, the CDR3 is TGTGCCAGCAGCCAAGGGCTGTATGAGGGAGGGATGGATGGCTACACCTTC. This chain links TRBV4-2 with TRBJ1-2, with D hard to call. V gave up 1 base and J gave up 6 bases, with 21 bases separating them. The length of the CDR3 is 17 residues. Germline assignment: CDR1 LGHNA and CDR2 YNFKEQ.

The CDR3 DNA sequence: TGCAGTGCTAGAGGTGGGGGGGGGCGGGAGACCCAGTACTTC. This translates into CSARGGGGRETQYF. This chain connects TRBV20-1 to TRBJ2-5; tentatively, D is TRBD2 (7 bases). Germline V gene data show CDR1 as DFQATT and CDR2 as SNEGSKA (reference sequence). V lost 1 base and J 5 bases, leaving 14 bases between the germline ends. CDR3 length: 14 residues.

The J gene is TRBJ1-5, the V gene TRBV4-1; possible D gene TRBD1, 6 bases. Germline V lookup: CDR1 MGHRA, CDR2 YSYEKL. Trimming took 8 bases from V and 0 from J, leaving 38 bases between them. This CDR3 contains 23 residues. As DNA, the CDR3 is TGCGCCAGCGGGTCTTATCTAGGGGGGCGATCTCCCTCCGGACATAATAGCAATCAGCCCCAGCATTTT. Amino acids: CASGSYLGGRSPSGHNSNQPQHF.

V gene TRBV27 combines with J gene TRBJ2-7, with 11 bases fitting TRBD2. This CDR3 spans 15 amino acids. Trimming cost V 5 bases and J 3 bases; bases outside gene matches: 6. CDR1 and CDR2 from the germline V gene are MNHEY and SMNVEV (reference sequence). The CDR3 loop reads CASSIAGGTFYEQYF. The CDR3 DNA is TGTGCCAGCAGTATAGCGGGAGGGACCTTCTACGAGCAGTACTTC.